Listed below are T cell receptor beta chains from one sample, sequenced in a study of Graves' ophthalmopathy and Graves' hyperthyroidism. Each CDR3 protein gets one entry after TCRdb re-called the multiplex PCR reads with MiXCR. The sample includes approximately 210,000 distinct CDR3 sequences, 20% to 25% of them seen just once. Sequenced: peripheral blood. These receptors all stem from a woman between 50 and 59 years old with Graves' ophthalmopathy. Each CDR3 is given without its conserved first and last residue. Each record gives: D gene, V gene, CDR3 protein. D genes are given only for firm matches.

NA,TRBV28,ASSFVGGLDQPQH
TRBD2,TRBV2,ASNQGLAGTYEQY
TRBD1,TRBV30,AWKYPDRGNTEAF
NA,TRBV18,ASSPGRFQETQY
NA,TRBV27,ASSPNSGANVLT
NA,TRBV9,ASSVGEGVGSEAF
NA,TRBV12-3/TRBV12-4,ASSLNTGGVKNIQY
NA,TRBV6-2/TRBV6-3,ASRLGSPWDTEAF
NA,TRBV12-3/TRBV12-4,ASSLQGMQPQH
NA,TRBV20-1,SAREPRDTEAF
TRBD2,TRBV11-2,ASSLLAGAVSYEQY
NA,TRBV20-1,SASGSSTNYGYT
NA,TRBV7-2,ASSLDRSSYEQY
TRBD2,TRBV6-5,ASSYFSGGQETQY
NA,TRBV11-2,ASSRGEGYLNTEAF
NA,TRBV28,ASSLRRRALNTEAF
NA,TRBV6-1,ASWRGSAGELF